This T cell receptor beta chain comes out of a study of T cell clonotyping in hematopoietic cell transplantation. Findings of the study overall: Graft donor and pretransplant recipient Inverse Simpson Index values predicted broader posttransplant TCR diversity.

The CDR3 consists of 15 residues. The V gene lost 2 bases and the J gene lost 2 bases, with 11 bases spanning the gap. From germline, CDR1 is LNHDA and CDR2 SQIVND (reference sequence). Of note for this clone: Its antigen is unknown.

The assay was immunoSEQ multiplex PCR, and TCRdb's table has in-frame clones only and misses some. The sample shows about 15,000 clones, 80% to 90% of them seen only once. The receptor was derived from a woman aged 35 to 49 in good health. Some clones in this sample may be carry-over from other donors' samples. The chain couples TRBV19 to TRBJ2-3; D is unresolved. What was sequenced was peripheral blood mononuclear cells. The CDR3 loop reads CASSIRPNPTDTQYF. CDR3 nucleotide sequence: TGTGCCAGTAGTATAAGGCCAAACCCCACAGATACGCAGTATTTT.